This record covers a single T cell receptor beta chain. Its antigen remains unidentified. Using its own MiXCR run on the RT-PCR reads, TCRdb lists one record per CDR3 protein. The table has about 650,000 distinct CDR3 sequences, 13% to 15% seen once; the top ten hold less than 8.5%. The data were obtained in a study of response to subunit inactivated influenza vaccine. Study-level points and caveats: Authors suggested seasonal influenza vaccinations each recruit few new T cells.

The V gene lost 8 bases and the J gene lost 7 bases, with 15 bases spanning the gap. CDR3 length equals 13 residues. Germline-derived CDR1 and CDR2 are ENHRY and SYGVKD. The rearrangement joins TRBV10-3 to TRBJ1-5; no clear D. The sample in question was PBMCs from blood, obtained less than 15 days before vaccination. The receptor was isolated from a man between 45 and 60 years old who received an inactivated influenza vaccine. Here the CDR3 reads CAIGREVGQPQHF. In DNA form, the CDR3 reads TGTGCCATCGGGCGGGAAGTTGGACAGCCCCAGCATTTT.